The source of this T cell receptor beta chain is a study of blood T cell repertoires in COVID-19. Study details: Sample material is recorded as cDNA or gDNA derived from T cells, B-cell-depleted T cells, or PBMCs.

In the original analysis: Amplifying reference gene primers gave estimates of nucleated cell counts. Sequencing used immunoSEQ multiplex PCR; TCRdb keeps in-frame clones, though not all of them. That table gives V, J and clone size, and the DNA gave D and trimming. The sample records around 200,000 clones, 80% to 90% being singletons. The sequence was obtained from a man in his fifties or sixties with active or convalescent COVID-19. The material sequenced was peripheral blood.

CDR3 coding DNA: TGTGCCAGTTCGGGGATCCCTAACTATGGCTACACCTTC. Its translation: CASSGIPNYGYTF. The rearrangement uses TRBV25-1 and TRBJ1-2; no clear D. V lost 9 bases and J lost 0, with 11 bases in between. The germline V gene encodes CDR1 MGHDK and CDR2 SYGVNS. The CDR3 covers 13 residues.